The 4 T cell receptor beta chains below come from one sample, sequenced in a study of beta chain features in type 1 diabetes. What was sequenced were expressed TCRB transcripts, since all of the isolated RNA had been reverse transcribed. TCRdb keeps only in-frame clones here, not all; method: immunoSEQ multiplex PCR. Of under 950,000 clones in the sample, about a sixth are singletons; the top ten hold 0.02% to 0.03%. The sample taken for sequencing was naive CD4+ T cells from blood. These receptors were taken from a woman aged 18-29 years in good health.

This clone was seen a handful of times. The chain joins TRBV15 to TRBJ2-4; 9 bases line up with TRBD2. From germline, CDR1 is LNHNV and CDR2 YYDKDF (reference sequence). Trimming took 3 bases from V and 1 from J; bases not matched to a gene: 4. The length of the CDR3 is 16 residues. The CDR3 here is CATSSSGSTAKNIQYF. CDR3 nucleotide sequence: TGTGCCACCAGCAGTAGCGGGAGTACTGCCAAAAACATTCAGTACTTC.

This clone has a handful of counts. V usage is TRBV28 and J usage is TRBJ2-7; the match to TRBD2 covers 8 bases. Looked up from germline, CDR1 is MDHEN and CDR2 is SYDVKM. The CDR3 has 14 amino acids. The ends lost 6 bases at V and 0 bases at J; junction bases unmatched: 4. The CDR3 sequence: CASRPGTSSYEQYF. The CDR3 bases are TGTGCCAGCAGACCCGGGACTAGCTCCTACGAGCAGTACTTC.

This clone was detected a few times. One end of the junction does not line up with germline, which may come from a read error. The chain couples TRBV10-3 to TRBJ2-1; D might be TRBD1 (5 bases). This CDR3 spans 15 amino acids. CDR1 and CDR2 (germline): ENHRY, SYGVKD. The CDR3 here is CASSPGLSLSNEQFF. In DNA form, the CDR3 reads TGTGCCAGCAGTCCAGGGCTCAGCTTATCCAATGAGCAGTTCTTC.

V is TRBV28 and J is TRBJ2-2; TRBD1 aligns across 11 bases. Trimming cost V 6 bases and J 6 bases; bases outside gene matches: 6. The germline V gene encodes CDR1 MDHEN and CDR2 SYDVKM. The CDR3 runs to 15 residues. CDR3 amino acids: CASRPGQGVAGELFF. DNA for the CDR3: TGTGCCAGCAGACCGGGACAGGGGGTTGCCGGGGAGCTGTTTTTT.